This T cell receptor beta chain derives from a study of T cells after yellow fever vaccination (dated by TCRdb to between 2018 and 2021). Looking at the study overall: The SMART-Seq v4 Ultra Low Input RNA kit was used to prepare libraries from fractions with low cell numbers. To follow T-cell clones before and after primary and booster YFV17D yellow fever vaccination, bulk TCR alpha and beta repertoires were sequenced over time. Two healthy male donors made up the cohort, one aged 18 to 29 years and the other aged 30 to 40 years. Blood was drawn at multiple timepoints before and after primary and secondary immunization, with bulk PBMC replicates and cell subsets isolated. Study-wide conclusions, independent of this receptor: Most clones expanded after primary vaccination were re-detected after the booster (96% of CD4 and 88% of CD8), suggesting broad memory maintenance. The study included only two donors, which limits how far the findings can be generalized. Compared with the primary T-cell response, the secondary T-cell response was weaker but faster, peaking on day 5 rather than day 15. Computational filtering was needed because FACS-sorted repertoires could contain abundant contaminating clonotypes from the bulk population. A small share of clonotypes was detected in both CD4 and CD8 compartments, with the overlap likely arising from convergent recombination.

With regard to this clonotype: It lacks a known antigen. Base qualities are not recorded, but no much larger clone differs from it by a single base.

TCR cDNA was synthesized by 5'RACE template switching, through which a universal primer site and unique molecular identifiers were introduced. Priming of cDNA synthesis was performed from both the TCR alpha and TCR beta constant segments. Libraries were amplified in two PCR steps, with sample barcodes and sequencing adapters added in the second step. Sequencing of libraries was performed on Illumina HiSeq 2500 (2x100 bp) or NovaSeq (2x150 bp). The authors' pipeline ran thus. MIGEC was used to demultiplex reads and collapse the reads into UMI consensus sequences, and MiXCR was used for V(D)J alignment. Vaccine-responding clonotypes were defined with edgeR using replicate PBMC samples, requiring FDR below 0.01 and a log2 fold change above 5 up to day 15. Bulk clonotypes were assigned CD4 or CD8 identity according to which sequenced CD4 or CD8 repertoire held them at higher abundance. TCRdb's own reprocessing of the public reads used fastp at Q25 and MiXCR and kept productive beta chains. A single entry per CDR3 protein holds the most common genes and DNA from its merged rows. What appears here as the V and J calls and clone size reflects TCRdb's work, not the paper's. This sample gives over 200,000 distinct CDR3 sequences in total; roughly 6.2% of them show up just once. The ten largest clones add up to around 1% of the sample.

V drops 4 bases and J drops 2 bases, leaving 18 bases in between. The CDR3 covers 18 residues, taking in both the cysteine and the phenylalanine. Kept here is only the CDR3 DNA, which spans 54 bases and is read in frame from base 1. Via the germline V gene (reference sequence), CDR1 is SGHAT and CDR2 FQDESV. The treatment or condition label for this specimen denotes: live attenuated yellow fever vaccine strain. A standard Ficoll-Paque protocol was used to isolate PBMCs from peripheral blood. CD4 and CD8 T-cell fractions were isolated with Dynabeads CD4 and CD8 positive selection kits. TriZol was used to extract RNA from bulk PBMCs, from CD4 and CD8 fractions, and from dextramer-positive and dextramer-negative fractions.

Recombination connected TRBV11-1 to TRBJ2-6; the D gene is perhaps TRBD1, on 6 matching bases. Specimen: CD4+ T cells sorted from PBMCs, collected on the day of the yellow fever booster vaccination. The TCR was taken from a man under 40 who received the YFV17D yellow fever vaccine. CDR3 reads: CASSSPGHQVAGANVLTF. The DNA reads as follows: TGTGCCAGCAGCTCCCCGGGACATCAAGTTGCTGGGGCCAACGTCCTGACTTTC.